What follows is one T cell receptor beta chain and its context. Its matching antigen is unknown. 13 Jbeta primers and 60 Vbeta primers were used for the PCR. Some clones are missing from TCRdb's copy, which holds only in-frame ones; the method was immunoSEQ multiplex PCR. The sample lists roughly 180,000 clones; about 10% were seen once. The data belong to a study of cytomegalovirus exposure and HLA in healthy donors. Study as a whole: Assignment to the Caucasian-associated ancestry cluster applied to approximately 80% of the roughly 420 genotyped donors. The study's findings and limits: TCR beta chains numbering approximately 150 were designated cytomegalovirus-associated. Confirmation in vitro established that a few CMV-associated chains were specific for CMV antigens.

CDR3 size: 15 residues. The V and J ends lost 5 bases and 0 bases, in that order; junction bases with no gene match: 3. Per germline, CDR1 SGHTA and CDR2 FQGTGA. The sequenced sample consisted of PBMCs. The source is a woman aged 30 to 39 in good health and CMV-seropositive. This chain connects TRBV7-3 to TRBJ2-3; TRBD2 matches at 9 bases. DNA for the CDR3: TGTGCCAGCAGCCCGGGACTAGCTAGCACAGATACGCAGTATTTT. This sequence encodes CASSPGLASTDTQYF.